Listed below are T cell receptor beta chains from one sample, sequenced in a study of T-cell memory formation after mild COVID-19. TCRdb independently ran MiXCR on the 5' RACE reads; one entry per CDR3 protein. This sample has under 300,000 distinct CDR3 sequences, with 15% to 20% found just once. Sequenced material: PBMCs or a T cell subset sorted from them (not recorded which). Receptor source: a man aged 18-30 years who had mild COVID-19 (a few samples of this study predate the infection). Cell type and time point are not known. Each CDR3 is given without its conserved first and last residue. Fields, in order: V gene, J gene, CDR3 protein.

>TRBV6-2/TRBV6-3|TRBJ2-6
ASSYSGRSGANVLT
>TRBV5-1|TRBJ2-2
ASSPRRQEDTGELF
>TRBV5-1|TRBJ2-7
ASSSRPGTVYEQY
>TRBV12-3/TRBV12-4|TRBJ2-7
ASSHDRFPYEQY
>TRBV28|TRBJ1-4
ASREDPYRGEKLF
>TRBV4-3|TRBJ2-5
ASSRTDQETQY
>TRBV24-1|TRBJ2-3
ATRGARSTDTQY
>TRBV5-1|TRBJ1-1
ASRADRGLTEAF
>TRBV7-3|TRBJ2-1
ASSPPGQGAAGEQF
>TRBV7-2|TRBJ1-2
ASSFLTSGGQGGYT
>TRBV5-1|TRBJ2-4
ASSGNIQY
>TRBV12-3/TRBV12-4|TRBJ1-5
ASSSGEFQPQH
>TRBV7-2|TRBJ1-6
ASSSSQGVMNSPLH
>TRBV2|TRBJ2-5
ASVGQIQETQY
>TRBV6-1|TRBJ2-5
ASSRDRISQETQY
>TRBV30|TRBJ2-3
AWSRLESTDTQY
>TRBV6-2/TRBV6-3|TRBJ2-7
ASSYMGQGLAYEQY
>TRBV9|TRBJ2-5
ASSVYLQETQY
>TRBV4-1|TRBJ2-1
ASSQHPWDRGNEQF
>TRBV11-2|TRBJ2-3
ASSSYRGRADTQY
>TRBV3-1|TRBJ2-2
ASSHQANTGELF
>TRBV6-5|TRBJ2-5
ASRGLAGHGAQY
>TRBV6-2/TRBV6-3|TRBJ2-1
ASSIEGGENEQF
>TRBV9|TRBJ2-1
ASIVAASEGNEQF
>TRBV6-6|TRBJ2-5
ASTGGSMAQY
>TRBV9|TRBJ2-1
ASSPRGSRSYNEQF
>TRBV5-1|TRBJ1-1
ASSLFGNTEAF
>TRBV10-2|TRBJ2-2
ASKTGGEFANTGELF
>TRBV5-1|TRBJ2-5
ASSLIAGGKETQY
>TRBV5-1|TRBJ2-3
ASSAGTGGPDTQY
>TRBV6-6|TRBJ2-3
ASTPGTGTDTQY
>TRBV9|TRBJ1-4
ASSAWDGNEKLF
>TRBV4-1|TRBJ2-7
ASRQRQGAVEQY
>TRBV9|TRBJ1-4
ASSVRATNEKLF
>TRBV7-3|TRBJ2-7
ASSSRGGPYEQY
>TRBV20-1|TRBJ2-7
SAMRLTVSVKGTGAYEQY
>TRBV7-6|TRBJ2-2
ASSPRPGPTGELF
>TRBV7-9|TRBJ2-1
ASSTQGAAGQF
>TRBV7-9|TRBJ1-2
ASSRRPGQGYGYT
>TRBV5-5|TRBJ2-2
ASSLEWTGELF
>TRBV12-3/TRBV12-4|TRBJ1-3
ASDRRNPGNTIY
>TRBV6-4|TRBJ1-1
AIRRTGGEAF
>TRBV7-9|TRBJ2-5
ASSQRRVEETQY
>TRBV5-5|TRBJ2-1
ASSLGTVNYNEQF
>TRBV7-9|TRBJ1-6
ASSFTYYNSPLH
>TRBV6-2/TRBV6-3|TRBJ1-5
ATSRDFDPHNQPQH
>TRBV16|TRBJ1-1
ASSKGQARVVEAF
>TRBV5-1|TRBJ1-6
ASSDDERDLH
>TRBV24-1|TRBJ2-2
ATSDDRGSNTGELF
>TRBV29-1|TRBJ2-5
SVAGTRRETQY
>TRBV4-1|TRBJ1-2
ASSRNSLYGYT
>TRBV7-9|TRBJ2-3
ASSSGVTDTQY
>TRBV4-1|TRBJ2-7
ASSQVGTYEQY
>TRBV7-9|TRBJ2-1
ASSSQDYNEQF
>TRBV6-5|TRBJ2-1
ASSRFLGEQF
>TRBV12-3/TRBV12-4|TRBJ2-5
ASTPTIIQETQY
>TRBV5-1|TRBJ2-1
ASSLDVAGGNNEQF
>TRBV7-9|TRBJ2-1
ASSPPPGGPYNEQF
>TRBV7-9|TRBJ1-2
ASSRGGPSAADYGYT
>TRBV12-3/TRBV12-4|TRBJ2-1
ASSPPGYNEQF